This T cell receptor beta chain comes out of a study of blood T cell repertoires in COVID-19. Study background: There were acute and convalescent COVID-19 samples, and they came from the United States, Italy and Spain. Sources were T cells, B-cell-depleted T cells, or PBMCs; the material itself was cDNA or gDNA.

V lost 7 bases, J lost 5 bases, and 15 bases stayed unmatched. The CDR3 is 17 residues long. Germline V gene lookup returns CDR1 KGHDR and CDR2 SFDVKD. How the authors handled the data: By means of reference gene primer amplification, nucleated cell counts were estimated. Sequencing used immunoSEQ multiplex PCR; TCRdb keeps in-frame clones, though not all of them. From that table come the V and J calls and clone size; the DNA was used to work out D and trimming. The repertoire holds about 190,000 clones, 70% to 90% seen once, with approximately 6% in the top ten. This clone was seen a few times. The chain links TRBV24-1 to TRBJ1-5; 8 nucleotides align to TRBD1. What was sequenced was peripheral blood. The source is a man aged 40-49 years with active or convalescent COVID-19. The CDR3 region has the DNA TGTGCCACCAGGGCCCAACTGGACAGGGACGGGGATCAGCCCCAGCATTTT. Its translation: CATRAQLDRDGDQPQHF.